This TCR beta chain is drawn from a study of cytomegalovirus exposure and HLA in healthy donors. About this clone: Its antigen is still unknown.

Unmatched junction bases numbered 8, after V lost 3 bases and J lost 4 bases. CDR1 KGHSH and CDR2 LQKENI come from the germline V gene. The CDR3 covers 16 residues. General study findings and limits: The only immune exposure information that was available was CMV serostatus. In a later analysis, common viral pathogens appeared linked to several of the most significant clusters. The listing of fewer than 200 TCR beta chains classed them as cytomegalovirus-associated. Sequencing depth roughly uniform across donors was assumed in presence/absence analyses.

The PCR had 60 Vbeta and 13 Jbeta primers. Only in-frame clones appear in the TCRdb table, and some are missing; sequencing was by immunoSEQ multiplex PCR. The repertoire includes roughly 170,000 clones, over 60% of them detected once, and around 1.6% sits in the top ten. The clonotype originates from a young woman in good health and CMV-seronegative. V usage is TRBV18 and J usage is TRBJ2-3, with 9 bases fitting TRBD1. Sample: PBMCs. CDR3 protein: CASSPLGQGQSDTQYF. CDR3 DNA: TGTGCCAGCTCACCCCTTGGACAGGGGCAGTCAGATACGCAGTATTTT.